The 27 T cell receptor beta chains below were found in one sample sequenced in a study of blood T cell repertoires in COVID-19. The assay was immunoSEQ multiplex PCR, and TCRdb's table has in-frame clones only and misses some. The profile shows 250,000 to 300,000 clones, roughly 85% of them singletons. The material sequenced was PBMCs or T cells enriched from blood (not recorded which). The receptors come from a man aged 35 to 55 who had been exposed to COVID-19.

This clone was observed a few times. The chain carries TRBV12-3 or TRBV12-4 and TRBJ1-1; D gene unclear. The CDR3 runs to 12 residues. Deletions cut 4 bases from V and 7 bases from J, with 10 bases between. The CDR3 sequence is CASSSTRFEAFF. The CDR3 DNA sequence: TGTGCCAGCAGTTCCACACGATTTGAAGCTTTCTTT.

V usage is TRBV25-1 and J usage is TRBJ2-1; 7 nucleotides match TRBD2. The trim removed 1 base at V and 8 bases at J, leaving 11 bases unmatched. Germline loops: CDR1 MGHDK, CDR2 SYGVNS. This CDR3 spans 16 amino acids. The CDR3 nucleotides are TGTGCCAGCAGTGAATTGGGGGGGAGGGCACGAGATGAGCAGTTCTTC. Its protein is CASSELGGRARDEQFF.

The chain couples TRBV5-1 to TRBJ1-1, with D maybe TRBD1 (6 bases). The CDR3 contains 16 residues. V was trimmed by 8 bases and J by 1 base, leaving 21 bases between them. The germline V gene has CDR1 SGHRS and CDR2 YFSETQ. This CDR3 reads CASRGGGHSWNTEAFF. The CDR3 DNA is TGCGCCAGTCGGGGAGGGGGGCACAGTTGGAACACTGAAGCTTTCTTT.

The chain has TRBV9 and TRBJ1-2; D gene ambiguous. Germline CDR1 and CDR2: SGDLS and YYNGEE. The CDR3 is made up of 13 amino acids. The germline V and J ends were trimmed by 4 bases and 5 bases, with 12 bases remaining between them. CDR3 DNA: TGTGCCAGCAGCCGACCCAGCGGTTATGGCTACACCTTC. Its protein is CASSRPSGYGYTF.

The table lists this clone with a few counts. V and J are TRBV21-1 and TRBJ1-2; TRBD1 is taken as the D call from the table, unchecked against the DNA. TRBV21-1 has pseudogene status. This CDR3 has 18 residues. This CDR3 reads CASSKWGQAPLDNYGYTF. The CDR3 nucleotides read TGTGCCAGCAGCAAATGGGGACAGGCCCCTTTGGATAACTATGGCTACACCTTC.

This clone was detected ten times or more. The V call is TRBV3-1 (or the pseudogene TRBV3-2), the J call TRBJ2-1, with 8 bases matching TRBD2. V lost 4 bases to trimming and J lost 9 bases; unmatched junction nucleotides: 8. The CDR3 covers 14 residues. Germline V gives CDR1 LGHDT, CDR2 YNNKEL (reference sequence). The CDR3 is CASSLASGRPEQFF. CDR3 nucleotide sequence: TGTGCCAGCAGCCTGGCTAGCGGGCGCCCTGAGCAGTTCTTC.

This rearrangement joins TRBV19 to TRBJ1-2; perhaps TRBD1 as D (6 bases). The CDR3 spans 14 residues. The V gene's germline CDR1 is LNHDA and CDR2 SQIVND (reference sequence). Trimming took off 4 bases at V and 4 bases at J, with 13 bases between the two ends. The CDR3: CASSNGGQPYGYTF. DNA for the CDR3: TGTGCCAGTAGTAACGGGGGGCAGCCCTATGGCTACACCTTC.

This clone has at least ten counts. DNA for the CDR3: TGTGCCAGCAGTTCCGCAGGGATGACTAATTCACCCCTCCACTTT. Translation gives CASSSAGMTNSPLHF. The V gene is TRBV28, the J gene TRBJ1-6; a weak D match, TRBD1 (5 bases). Trimming cost V 4 bases and J 6 bases, with 13 bases left between them. The CDR3 contains 15 residues. The germline CDR1 and CDR2 sequences are MDHEN and SYDVKM.

The chain has TRBV3-1 (or the pseudogene TRBV3-2) and TRBJ1-2; no definite D call. This CDR3 has 14 amino acids. Germline CDR1 and CDR2: LGHDT and YNNKEL (reference sequence). The V end was cut by 4 bases, the J end by 4 bases, with 13 bases between. Written as DNA, the CDR3 is TGTGCCAGCAGCCCCTTGGAGGGCCGCTATGGCTACACCTTC. Its translation: CASSPLEGRYGYTF.

This clone has only a few counts. The rearrangement joins TRBV5-1 to TRBJ1-1, with a possible D match to TRBD1 (5 bases). The germline V and J ends were trimmed by 3 bases and 5 bases, with 14 bases remaining between them. CDR3 length equals 14 residues. Germline CDR1 and CDR2: SGHRS and YFSETQ. CDR3 nucleotides: TGCGCCAGCAGCTCCCTAGGCAGGGTTACTGAAGCTTTCTTT. Translation: CASSSLGRVTEAFF.

The CDR3 is CASSPNLGYGYTF. The CDR3 bases are TGTGCCAGCAGCCCAAATCTAGGCTATGGCTACACCTTC. The chain joins TRBV7-6 to TRBJ1-2; D is unclear. The germline V gene encodes CDR1 SGHVS and CDR2 FNYEAQ. This CDR3 region has 13 residues. Trimming pared 5 bases from V and 4 bases from J, leaving 11 bases between.

J is TRBJ1-5 and V is TRBV5-6, with TRBD1 matching 7 bases. The V segment lost 0 bases and the J segment 1 base; nucleotides outside the gene matches: 4. CDR1 SGHDT and CDR2 YYEEEE come from the germline V gene. The CDR3 is made up of 16 amino acids. The CDR3 reads CASSLGGTASNQPQHF. As DNA, the CDR3 is TGTGCCAGCAGCTTGGGAGGGACAGCGAGCAATCAGCCCCAGCATTTT.

The DNA of the CDR3 is TGTGCCAGCAGCCAAGTCACTAGTTCCTTTAGCACAGATACGCAGTATTTT. Translation: CASSQVTSSFSTDTQYF. The chain employs TRBV3-1 (or the pseudogene TRBV3-2) and TRBJ2-3; TRBD2 might be the D (5 bases). The CDR3 has 17 residues. The germline V gene has CDR1 LGHDT and CDR2 YNNKEL (reference sequence). The V gene lost 1 base and the J gene lost 0 bases, with 14 bases spanning the gap.

The chain links TRBV5-1 to TRBJ1-2, with D unresolved. Germline V gene sequence: CDR1 SGHRS, CDR2 YFSETQ. CDR3 length equals 15 residues. Trimming took off 0 bases at V and 8 bases at J, with 17 bases between the two ends. The DNA for the CDR3 is TGCGCCAGCAGCTTGGGGCCGGGGAATATGAGGGGCTACACCTTC. Amino acid sequence: CASSLGPGNMRGYTF.

This clone was recorded a few times. The V gene is TRBV20-1, the J gene TRBJ2-1, with D unresolved. The CDR3 totals 10 residues. From germline, CDR1 is DFQATT and CDR2 SNEGSKA (reference sequence). Trimming stripped 7 bases from V and 5 bases from J, with 6 bases between. The CDR3 bases are TGCAGTGTGTTTAACAATGAGCAGTTCTTC. This codes for CSVFNNEQFF.

This chain uses TRBV25-1 with TRBJ2-5; 12 nucleotides align to TRBD1. CDR3 size: 17 residues. Per germline, CDR1 MGHDK and CDR2 SYGVNS. J was trimmed by 5 bases and V by 1 base; bases with no gene match: 8. CDR3 protein: CASSELGDRGLRETQYF. CDR3 coding DNA: TGTGCCAGCAGTGAATTAGGGGACAGGGGGCTTAGGGAGACCCAGTACTTC.

This sequence joins TRBV5-1 and TRBJ2-1; D perhaps matches TRBD2 (5 bases). CDR1 SGHRS and CDR2 YFSETQ come from the germline V gene. CDR3 length: 12 amino acids. V lost 4 bases to trimming and J lost 8 bases, with 10 bases between them. The CDR3 loop reads CASSAGGYEQFF. The CDR3 nucleotides read TGCGCCAGCAGCGCGGGTGGTTATGAGCAGTTCTTC.

The chain uses TRBV10-3 and TRBJ2-5; the match to TRBD2 covers 9 bases. CDR1 and CDR2 (germline): ENHRY, SYGVKD. The CDR3 is 20 residues long. The V and J ends lost 1 base and 5 bases, in that order; junction bases with no gene match: 20. Here the CDR3 reads CAISEFDLAGSRSRGETQYF. CDR3 DNA: TGTGCCATCAGTGAGTTCGACCTAGCGGGATCCCGATCCCGCGGGGAGACCCAGTACTTC.

The rearrangement uses TRBV19 and TRBJ2-1; perhaps TRBD2 as D (5 bases). Trimming shortened V by 7 bases and J by 4 bases, and 17 bases separated the two germline ends. The CDR3 has 15 residues. Germline V gene lookup returns CDR1 LNHDA and CDR2 SQIVND (reference sequence). The CDR3 nucleotides are TGTGCCAGTACCCCGAGGGCAGGTAATTACAATGAGCAGTTCTTC. This gives the protein CASTPRAGNYNEQFF.

The chain combines TRBV2 with TRBJ1-3; perhaps TRBD1 as D (6 bases). Trimming cost V 7 bases and J 0 bases, with 10 bases left between them. In germline, CDR1 is SNHLY, CDR2 FYNNEI. The CDR3 runs to 14 residues. Written as DNA, the CDR3 is TGTGCCAGCACAGGGACAAACTCTGGAAACACCATATATTTT. It yields the protein CASTGTNSGNTIYF.

In this sample, this clone turned up once. The V and J genes are TRBV30 and TRBJ1-5, with 11 bases that match TRBD1. This CDR3 has 15 amino acids. V lost 1 base, J lost 4 bases, and 3 bases stayed unmatched. Germline V lookup: CDR1 GTSNPN, CDR2 SVGIG (reference sequence). The CDR3 here is CAWSEGTGGNQPQHF. As DNA, the CDR3 is TGTGCCTGGAGTGAAGGGACAGGGGGAAATCAGCCCCAGCATTTT.

The chain carries TRBV19 and TRBJ2-1, with D perhaps matching TRBD2 (5 bases). V lost 0 bases and J lost 12, with 12 bases in between. This CDR3 spans 13 amino acids. CDR1 LNHDA and CDR2 SQIVND come from the germline V gene (reference sequence). Here the CDR3 reads CASSIDEGTPQFF. The CDR3 DNA is TGTGCCAGTAGTATAGATGAGGGTACACCGCAGTTCTTC.

The CDR3 spells CASSQDGGTLAKNIQYF. Here the CDR3 DNA reads TGTGCCAGCAGCCAAGATGGAGGGACCCTAGCCAAAAACATTCAGTACTTC. The genes are TRBV4-2 and TRBJ2-4; TRBD2 might be the D (6 bases). CDR3 length: 17 amino acids. Between the trimmed V and J ends, which lost 0 bases and 0 bases, there was a span of 12 bases. Germline V gene lookup returns CDR1 LGHNA and CDR2 YNFKEQ.

The V gene is TRBV2, the J gene TRBJ2-5; maybe TRBD2 (5 bases). V was trimmed by 4 bases and J by 1 base, leaving 16 bases between them. This CDR3 has 16 amino acids. The V gene's germline CDR1 is SNHLY and CDR2 FYNNEI. CDR3 sequence (DNA): TGTGCCAGCAGTGCCGGGGAACGTGTGAGCCAAGAGACCCAGTACTTC. Encoded protein: CASSAGERVSQETQYF.

J is TRBJ2-1 and V is TRBV18; possible D gene TRBD2, 5 bases. Deletions cut 3 bases from V and 9 bases from J, with 12 bases between. Germline V gene lookup returns CDR1 KGHSH and CDR2 LQKENI. The CDR3 is 13 residues long. The CDR3 sequence is CASSPGRGLEQFF. In DNA form, the CDR3 reads TGTGCCAGCTCACCGGGGAGAGGGCTTGAGCAGTTCTTC.

The chain carries TRBV21-1 and TRBJ1-2; the DNA was not used to check the table's D call, TRBD1. TRBV21-1 is designated a pseudogene. The CDR3 is 15 residues long. The CDR3 bases are TGTGCCAGCATCCCCGAGGCAGGGCCAGAATATGGCTACACCTTC. Its translation: CASIPEAGPEYGYTF.

The J gene is TRBJ1-5, the V gene TRBV2; D is ambiguous. Trimming removed 6 bases from V and 7 bases from J, with 19 bases in between. The V gene's germline CDR1 is SNHLY and CDR2 FYNNEI. This CDR3 region has 15 residues. The CDR3 protein is CASSAAGGATQPQHF. The CDR3 nucleotides read TGTGCCAGCAGCGCGGCGGGAGGAGCCACCCAGCCCCAGCATTTT.